This passage covers 10 T cell receptor beta chains from one sample sequenced in a study of human CD8 memory T cell subsets. Construction of TCR beta libraries was accomplished by means of UMI-labeled 5' RACE. Using the 5' RACE reads, TCRdb records one entry per CDR3 protein without DNA. This listing includes 3,000 to 4,500 distinct CDR3 sequences. Material: CD8+ T cells from PBMCs. All receptors come from a human donor in good health.

This clonotype shows up as medium-sized by frequency. The J gene is TRBJ2-7, the V gene TRBV20-1. Germline V lookup: CDR1 DFQATT, CDR2 SNEGSKA (reference sequence). This CDR3 is 15 amino acids long. CDR3 sequence: CSARDSGTANYEQYF.

Considering frequency, this clonotype is medium-sized. The chain joins TRBV7-6 to TRBJ2-7; TCRdb returns TRBD2, unconfirmable since there is no DNA. This CDR3 region has 14 residues. Germline V gene lookup returns CDR1 SGHVS and CDR2 FNYEAQ. The CDR3 spells CASSLEGTLVEQYF. Complete variable domain (other parts from reference TRBV7-6 and TRBJ2-7): GAGVSQSPRYKVTKRGQDVALRCDPISGHVSLYWYRQALGQGPEFLTYFNYEAQQDKSGLPNDRFSAERPEGSISTLTIQRTEQRDSAMYRCASSLEGTLVEQYFGPGTRLTVT.

By frequency, this clonotype is medium-sized. The chain employs TRBV28 and TRBJ1-6; TCRdb indicates TRBD1, and absent DNA this call remains unverified. Germline values: CDR1 MDHEN, CDR2 SYDVKM. The CDR3 has 15 amino acids. The chain's CDR3 is CASSLRGSYNSPLHF.

The chain has TRBV7-2 and TRBJ2-3. The CDR3 has 13 residues. The germline CDR1 and CDR2 sequences are SGHTA and FQGNSA. The CDR3 reads CASSFGNTDTQYF.

In terms of frequency, this clonotype is medium-sized (0.01 to 0.1%). This chain links TRBV7-2 with TRBJ1-4. This CDR3 is 14 amino acids long. Looked up from germline, CDR1 is SGHTA and CDR2 is FQGNSA. The CDR3 region is CASSFGLTNEKLFF.

Considering frequency, this clonotype is medium-sized. The V and J genes are TRBV2 and TRBJ2-2. The CDR3 runs to 11 residues. CDR1 SNHLY and CDR2 FYNNEI come from the germline V gene. The CDR3 region is CASSVTGELFF.

V is TRBV19 and J is TRBJ2-3; absent DNA, TCRdb's TRBD2 call cannot be checked. This CDR3 contains 15 residues. Germline V lookup: CDR1 LNHDA, CDR2 SQIVND (reference sequence). CDR3 sequence reads: CASSPRRELTDTQYF.

In terms of frequency, this clonotype is medium-sized (0.01 to 0.1%). This sequence joins TRBV3-1 and TRBJ2-7; TCRdb's D call, TRBD1, is unchecked because there is no DNA. Germline CDR1 is LGHDT and CDR2 is YNNKEL (reference sequence). The CDR3 runs 15 residues. The CDR3 spells CASSASGTGYGEQYF.

Its frequency marks this clonotype as medium-sized. V gene TRBV20-1 combines with J gene TRBJ2-1; no DNA is available, so the TRBD2 call from TCRdb remains unchecked. This CDR3 region has 16 residues. Per germline, CDR1 DFQATT and CDR2 SNEGSKA (reference sequence). CDR3 sequence: CSAAGTSGRAVYEQFF.

The chain carries TRBV12-5 and TRBJ2-1; TCRdb gives TRBD2 as the D gene, but with no DNA this cannot be confirmed. CDR1 and CDR2 (germline): LGHNT, FRNRAP. The CDR3 consists of 13 residues. This CDR3 reads CASGTNTYNEQFF.